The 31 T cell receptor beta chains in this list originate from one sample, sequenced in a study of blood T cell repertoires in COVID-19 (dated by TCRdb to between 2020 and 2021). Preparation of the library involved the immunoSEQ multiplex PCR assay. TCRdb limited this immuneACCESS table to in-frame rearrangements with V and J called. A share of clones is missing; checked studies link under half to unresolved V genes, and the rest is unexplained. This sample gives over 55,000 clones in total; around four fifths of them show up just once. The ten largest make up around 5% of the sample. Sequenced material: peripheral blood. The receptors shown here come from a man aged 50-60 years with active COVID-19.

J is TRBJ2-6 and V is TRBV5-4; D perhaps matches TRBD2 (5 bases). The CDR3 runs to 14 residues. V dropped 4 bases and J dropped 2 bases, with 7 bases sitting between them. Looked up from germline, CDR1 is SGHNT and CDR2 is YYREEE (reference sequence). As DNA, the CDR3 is TGTGCCAGCAGCCCCGGGACTGGGGCCAACGTCCTGACTTTC. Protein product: CASSPGTGANVLTF.

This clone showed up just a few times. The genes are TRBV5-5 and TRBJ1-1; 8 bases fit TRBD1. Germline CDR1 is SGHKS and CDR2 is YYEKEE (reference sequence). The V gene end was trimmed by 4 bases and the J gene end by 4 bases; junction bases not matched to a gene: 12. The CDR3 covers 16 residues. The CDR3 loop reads CASSRRTGQLGTEAFF. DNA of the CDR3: TGTGCCAGCAGCCGCCGGACAGGGCAATTAGGCACTGAAGCTTTCTTT.

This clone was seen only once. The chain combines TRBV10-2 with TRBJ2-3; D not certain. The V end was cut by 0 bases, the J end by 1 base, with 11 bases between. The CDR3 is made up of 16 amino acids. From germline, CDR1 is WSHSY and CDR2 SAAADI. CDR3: CASSESQTYGTDTQYF. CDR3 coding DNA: TGCGCCAGCAGTGAGTCGCAAACATATGGCACAGATACGCAGTATTTT.

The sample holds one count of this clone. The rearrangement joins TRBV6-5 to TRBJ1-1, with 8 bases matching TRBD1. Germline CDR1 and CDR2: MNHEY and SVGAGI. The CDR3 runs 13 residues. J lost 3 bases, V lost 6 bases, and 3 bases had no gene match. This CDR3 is CASRETGDTEAFF. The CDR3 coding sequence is TGTGCCAGCAGGGAGACAGGGGACACTGAAGCTTTCTTT.

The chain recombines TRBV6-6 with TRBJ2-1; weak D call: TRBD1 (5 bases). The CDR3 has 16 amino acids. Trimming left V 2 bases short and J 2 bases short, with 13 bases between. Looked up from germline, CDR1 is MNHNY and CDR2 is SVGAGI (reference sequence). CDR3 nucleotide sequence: TGTGCCAGCAGTTACGAAGTCAGGGCCCCCTACAATGAGCAGTTCTTC. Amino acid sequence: CASSYEVRAPYNEQFF.

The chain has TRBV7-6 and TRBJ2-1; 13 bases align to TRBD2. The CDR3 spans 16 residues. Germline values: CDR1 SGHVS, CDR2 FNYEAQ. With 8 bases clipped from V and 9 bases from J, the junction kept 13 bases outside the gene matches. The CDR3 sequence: CASAPGGLAGVGEQFF. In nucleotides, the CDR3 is TGTGCCAGCGCCCCAGGAGGACTAGCGGGAGTAGGTGAGCAGTTCTTC. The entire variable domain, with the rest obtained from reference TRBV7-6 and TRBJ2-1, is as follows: GAGVSQSPRYKVTKRGQDVALRCDPISGHVSLYWYRQALGQGPEFLTYFNYEAQQDKSGLPNDRFSAERPEGSISTLTIQRTEQRDSAMYRCASAPGGLAGVGEQFFGPGTRLTVL.

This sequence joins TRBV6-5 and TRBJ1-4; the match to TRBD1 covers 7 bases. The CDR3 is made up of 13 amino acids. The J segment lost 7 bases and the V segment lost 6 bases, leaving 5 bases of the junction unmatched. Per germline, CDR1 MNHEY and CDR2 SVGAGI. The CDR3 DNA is TGTGCCAGCAGAAAAGGGGGCGGTGAAAAACTGTTTTTT. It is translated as CASRKGGGEKLFF.

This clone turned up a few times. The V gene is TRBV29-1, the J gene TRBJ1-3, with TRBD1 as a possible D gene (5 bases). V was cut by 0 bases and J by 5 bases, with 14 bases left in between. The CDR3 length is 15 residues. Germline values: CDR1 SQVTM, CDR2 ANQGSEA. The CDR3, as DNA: TGCAGCGTTGAAGACGATACCGACAGTCGAAACACCATATATTTT. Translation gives CSVEDDTDSRNTIYF.

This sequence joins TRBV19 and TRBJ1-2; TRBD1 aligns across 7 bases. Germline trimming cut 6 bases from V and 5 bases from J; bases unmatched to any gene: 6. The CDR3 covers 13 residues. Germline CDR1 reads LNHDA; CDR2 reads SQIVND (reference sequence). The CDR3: CASRLTGRYGYTF. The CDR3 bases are TGTGCCAGTAGATTGACAGGGCGGTATGGCTACACCTTC.

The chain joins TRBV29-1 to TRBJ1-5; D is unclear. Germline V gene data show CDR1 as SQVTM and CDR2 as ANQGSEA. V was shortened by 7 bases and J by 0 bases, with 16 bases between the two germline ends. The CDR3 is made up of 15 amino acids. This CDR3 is CSASTEDYSNQPQHF. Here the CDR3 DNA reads TGCAGCGCCAGCACAGAGGACTATAGCAATCAGCCCCAGCATTTT.

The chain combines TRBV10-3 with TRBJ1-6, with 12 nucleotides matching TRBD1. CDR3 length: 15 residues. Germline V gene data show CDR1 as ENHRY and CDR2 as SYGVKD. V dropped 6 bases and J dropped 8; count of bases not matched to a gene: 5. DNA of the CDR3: TGTGCCATCAGGGGGACAGGGGGCGTTTATTCACCCCTCCACTTT. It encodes CAIRGTGGVYSPLHF.

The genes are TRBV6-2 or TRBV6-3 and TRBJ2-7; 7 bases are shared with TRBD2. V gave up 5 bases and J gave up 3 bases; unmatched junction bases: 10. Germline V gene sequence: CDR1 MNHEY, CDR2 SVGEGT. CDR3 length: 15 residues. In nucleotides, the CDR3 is TGTGCCAGCAGTAGCACCGGGACTACTTTCTACGAGCAGTACTTC. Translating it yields CASSSTGTTFYEQYF.

The CDR3 sequence: CATSDPKRDRAIPTNEKLFF. CDR3 sequence (DNA): TGTGCCACCAGTGACCCCAAACGGGACAGGGCCATCCCAACTAATGAAAAACTGTTTTTT. This sequence joins TRBV24-1 and TRBJ1-4; 9 positions agree with TRBD1. Germline-derived CDR1 and CDR2 are KGHDR and SFDVKD. This CDR3 is built from 20 residues. V lost 4 bases, J lost 0 bases, and 14 bases stayed unmatched.

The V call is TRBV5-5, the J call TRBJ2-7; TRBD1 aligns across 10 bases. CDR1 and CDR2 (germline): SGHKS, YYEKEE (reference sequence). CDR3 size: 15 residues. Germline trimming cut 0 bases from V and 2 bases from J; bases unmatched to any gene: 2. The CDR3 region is CASSLGGQGAYEQYF. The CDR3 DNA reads TGTGCCAGCAGCTTGGGCGGACAGGGGGCCTACGAGCAGTACTTC.

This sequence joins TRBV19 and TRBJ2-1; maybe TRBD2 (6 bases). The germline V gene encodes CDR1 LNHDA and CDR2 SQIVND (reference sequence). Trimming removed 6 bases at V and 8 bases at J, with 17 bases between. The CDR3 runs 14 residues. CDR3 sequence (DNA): TGTGCCAGTAGCGCCACGGGAGTAGGCGATGAGCAGTTCTTC. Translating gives CASSATGVGDEQFF.

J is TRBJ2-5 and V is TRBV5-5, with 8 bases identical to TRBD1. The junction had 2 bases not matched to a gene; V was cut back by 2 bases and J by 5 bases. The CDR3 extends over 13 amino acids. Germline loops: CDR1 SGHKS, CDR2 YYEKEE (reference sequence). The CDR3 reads CASSFRDRETQYF. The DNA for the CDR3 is TGTGCCAGCAGCTTCCGGGACAGGGAGACCCAGTACTTC. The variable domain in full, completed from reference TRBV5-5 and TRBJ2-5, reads DAGVTQSPTHLIKTRGQQVTLRCSPISGHKSVSWYQQVLGQGPQFIFQYYEKEERGRGNFPDRFSARQFPNYSSELNVNALLLGDSALYLCASSFRDRETQYFGPGTRLLVL.

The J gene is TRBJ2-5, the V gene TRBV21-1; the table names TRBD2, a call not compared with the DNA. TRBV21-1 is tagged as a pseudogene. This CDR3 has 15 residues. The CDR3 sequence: CASSKVQAGLETQYF. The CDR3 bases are TGTGCCAGCAGCAAAGTCCAAGCGGGGTTGGAGACCCAGTACTTC.

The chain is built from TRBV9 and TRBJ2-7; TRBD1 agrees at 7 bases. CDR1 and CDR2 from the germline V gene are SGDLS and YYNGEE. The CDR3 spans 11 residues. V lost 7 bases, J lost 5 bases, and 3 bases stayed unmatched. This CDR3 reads CASGTGDEQYF. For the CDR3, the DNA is TGTGCCAGCGGAACAGGGGACGAGCAGTACTTC.

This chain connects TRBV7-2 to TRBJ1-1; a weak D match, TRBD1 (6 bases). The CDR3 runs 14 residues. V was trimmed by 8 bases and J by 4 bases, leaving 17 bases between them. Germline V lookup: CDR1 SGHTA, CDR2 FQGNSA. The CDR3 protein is CASGRDTYTTEAFF. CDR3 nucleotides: TGTGCCAGCGGCCGGGACACTTACACCACTGAAGCTTTCTTT. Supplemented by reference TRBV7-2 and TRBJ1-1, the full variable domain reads GAGVSQSPSNKVTEKGKDVELRCDPISGHTALYWYRQSLGQGLEFLIYFQGNSAPDKSGLPSDRFSAERTGGSVSTLTIQRTQQEDSAVYLCASGRDTYTTEAFFGQGTRLTVV.

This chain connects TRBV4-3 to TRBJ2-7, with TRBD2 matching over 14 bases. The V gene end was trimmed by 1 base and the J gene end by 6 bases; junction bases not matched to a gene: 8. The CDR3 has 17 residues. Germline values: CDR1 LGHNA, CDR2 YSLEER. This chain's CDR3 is CASSQARTSGRISEQYF. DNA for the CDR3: TGCGCCAGCAGCCAAGCCCGGACTAGCGGGAGGATCAGCGAGCAGTACTTC.

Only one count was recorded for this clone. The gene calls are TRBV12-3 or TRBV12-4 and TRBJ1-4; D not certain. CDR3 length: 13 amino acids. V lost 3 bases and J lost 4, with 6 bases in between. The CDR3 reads CASSFGGNEKLFF. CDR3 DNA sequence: TGTGCCAGCAGTTTTGGAGGTAATGAAAAACTGTTTTTT.

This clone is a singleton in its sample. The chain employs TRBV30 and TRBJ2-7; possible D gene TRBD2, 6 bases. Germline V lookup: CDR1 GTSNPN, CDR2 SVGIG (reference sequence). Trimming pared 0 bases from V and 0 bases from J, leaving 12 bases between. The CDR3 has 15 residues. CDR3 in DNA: TGTGCCTGGAGTGTAGGAGGGGATAGCTCCTACGAGCAGTACTTC. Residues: CAWSVGGDSSYEQYF.

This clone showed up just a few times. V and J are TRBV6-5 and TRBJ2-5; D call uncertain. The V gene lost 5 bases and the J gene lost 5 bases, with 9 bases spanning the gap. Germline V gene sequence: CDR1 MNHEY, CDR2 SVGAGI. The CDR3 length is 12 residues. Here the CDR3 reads CASSPTRETQYF. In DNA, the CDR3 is TGTGCCAGCAGTCCGACACGTGAGACCCAGTACTTC.

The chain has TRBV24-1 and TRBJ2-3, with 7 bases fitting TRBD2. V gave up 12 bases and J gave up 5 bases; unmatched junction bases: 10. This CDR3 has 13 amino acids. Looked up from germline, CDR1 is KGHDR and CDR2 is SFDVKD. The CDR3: CAAAGGRRDTQYF. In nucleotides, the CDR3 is TGTGCCGCCGCCGGGGGGAGGAGAGATACGCAGTATTTT.

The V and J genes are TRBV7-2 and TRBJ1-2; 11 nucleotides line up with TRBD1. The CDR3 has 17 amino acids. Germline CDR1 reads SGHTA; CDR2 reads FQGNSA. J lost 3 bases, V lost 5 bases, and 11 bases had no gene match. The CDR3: CASSPGQGAKLYYGYTF. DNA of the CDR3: TGTGCCAGCAGCCCAGGACAGGGGGCTAAACTCTACTATGGCTACACCTTC. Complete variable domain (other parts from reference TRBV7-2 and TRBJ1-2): GAGVSQSPSNKVTEKGKDVELRCDPISGHTALYWYRQSLGQGLEFLIYFQGNSAPDKSGLPSDRFSAERTGGSVSTLTIQRTQQEDSAVYLCASSPGQGAKLYYGYTFGSGTRLTVV.

In DNA form, the CDR3 reads TGTGCCAGCAGTTTCCGGGGGTTCGTATATTTT. It is translated as CASSFRGFVYF. The chain recombines TRBV28 with TRBJ1-3; TRBD1 is a possible D gene (5 bases). The V gene lost 3 bases and the J gene lost 14 bases, with 11 bases spanning the gap. The CDR3 runs to 11 residues. CDR1 MDHEN and CDR2 SYDVKM come from the germline V gene.

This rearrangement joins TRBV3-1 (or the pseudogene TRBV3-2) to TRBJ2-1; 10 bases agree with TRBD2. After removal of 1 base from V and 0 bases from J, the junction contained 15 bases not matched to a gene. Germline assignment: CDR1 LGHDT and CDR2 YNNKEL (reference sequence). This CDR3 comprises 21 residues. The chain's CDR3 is CASSQVRASGSKESSYNEQFF. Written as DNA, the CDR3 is TGTGCCAGCAGCCAAGTTAGGGCTAGCGGGAGTAAAGAGAGCTCCTACAATGAGCAGTTCTTC.

CDR3 amino acids: CASSPGQVDEKLFF. The CDR3 DNA sequence: TGTGCCAGCAGCCCGGGACAGGTAGATGAAAAACTGTTTTTT. The chain is built from TRBV5-4 and TRBJ1-4, with TRBD1 matching 8 bases. This CDR3 is built from 14 residues. Trimming took 4 bases from V and 6 from J; bases not matched to a gene: 5. Germline V lookup: CDR1 SGHNT, CDR2 YYREEE (reference sequence).

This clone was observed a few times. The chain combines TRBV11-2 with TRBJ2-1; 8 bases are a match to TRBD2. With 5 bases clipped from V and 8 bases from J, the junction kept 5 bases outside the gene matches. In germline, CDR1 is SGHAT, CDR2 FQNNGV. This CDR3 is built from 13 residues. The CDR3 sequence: CASSPGLAHEQFF. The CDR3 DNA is TGTGCCAGCAGCCCCGGACTAGCACATGAGCAGTTCTTC.

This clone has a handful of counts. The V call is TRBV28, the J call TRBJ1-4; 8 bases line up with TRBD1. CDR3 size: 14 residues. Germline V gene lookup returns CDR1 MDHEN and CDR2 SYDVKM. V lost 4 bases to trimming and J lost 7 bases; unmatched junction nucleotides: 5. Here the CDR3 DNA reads TGTGCCAGCAGTTCTACAGGGGGATCTGAAAAACTGTTTTTT. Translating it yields CASSSTGGSEKLFF.

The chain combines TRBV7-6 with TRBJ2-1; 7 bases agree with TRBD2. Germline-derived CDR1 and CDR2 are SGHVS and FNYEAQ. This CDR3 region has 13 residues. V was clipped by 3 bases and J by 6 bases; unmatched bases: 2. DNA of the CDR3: TGTGCCAGCAGCTTCGCTAGCGGCAATGAGCAGTTCTTC. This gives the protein CASSFASGNEQFF.